The sample holds one count of the clone carrying this T cell receptor beta chain. Its antigen is undetermined. The data stem from a study of memory CD4+ T cells and cytomegalovirus serostatus. The CDR3 has 15 residues. Germline CDR1 reads MNHEY; CDR2 reads SVGAGI. Trimming took 8 bases from V and 3 from J; bases not matched to a gene: 5. Original analysis: Out-of-frame sequences were removed, leaving 2 million to 2.5 million distinct TCRbeta sequences. The protocol was immunoSEQ multiplex PCR, while the TCRdb copy is restricted to in-frame clones and leaves out a portion. V and J calls and clone size follow that table, whereas D and trimming were derived from the DNA. Among under 55,000 clones, about 83% were seen once, and the ten largest hold 1.5% to 2%. Overall study results and limits: The CMV-associated TCR signature appears largely within the CD4+ memory repertoire.

Single viable CD3+CD4+CD8-CD45RO+ cells were sorted as the memory CD4+ T cells. The V and J genes are TRBV6-5 and TRBJ2-6; TRBD1 agrees at 9 bases. Sequenced material: memory CD4+ T cells from blood. This clonotype was sampled from an adult in good health and CMV-seropositive. CDR3 DNA sequence: TGTGCCAGCGCGGACAGGGGAAATGGGGCCAACGTCCTGACTTTC. It encodes CASADRGNGANVLTF.